A selection of T cell receptor beta chains follows, all from one sample in a study of T cell repertoires in ileal Crohn's disease. Sequenced by immunoSEQ multiplex PCR; TCRdb stores in-frame clones only, minus some. Altogether some 16,000 clones are present, roughly 90% being singletons, with the ten largest covering roughly 7%. Sequencing was done on a sample of ileal tissue. These receptor sequences come from an adult with Crohn's disease. The CDR3 runs from the conserved cysteine through the conserved F or W. Fields, in order: J gene, clone size, D gene, V gene, CDR3 protein, CDR3 DNA. D genes are given only for firm matches. The size entry is marked missing in some rows and otherwise reads once, few, many or a size class.

j_call: TRBJ2-7; clone_size: -; d_call: TRBD2; v_call: TRBV14; cdr3_aa: CASSQAGTSNEQYF; cdr3_nt: TGTGCCAGCAGCCAGGCCGGGACTAGCAACGAGCAGTACTTC
j_call: TRBJ1-2; clone_size: -; d_call: -; v_call: TRBV10-1; cdr3_aa: CANEGGAGYTF; cdr3_nt: TGCGCCAACGAAGGAGGGGCTGGCTACACCTTC
j_call: TRBJ2-4; clone_size: -; d_call: -; v_call: TRBV28; cdr3_aa: CASSPWTDSLAKNIQYF; cdr3_nt: TGTGCCAGCAGTCCGTGGACAGATTCCCTAGCCAAAAACATTCAGTACTTC
j_call: TRBJ1-3; clone_size: -; d_call: -; v_call: TRBV21-1; cdr3_aa: CASSIQGSSGNTIYF; cdr3_nt: TGTGCCAGCAGCATACAGGGATCCTCTGGAAACACCATATATTTT
j_call: TRBJ1-5; clone_size: -; d_call: TRBD1; v_call: TRBV2; cdr3_aa: CASSGQGDGQPQHF; cdr3_nt: TGTGCCAGCAGTGGCCAGGGGGATGGGCAGCCCCAGCATTTT
j_call: TRBJ2-2; clone_size: -; d_call: -; v_call: TRBV5-1; cdr3_aa: CASSFAGYIGELFF; cdr3_nt: TGCGCCAGCAGCTTTGCAGGGTACATCGGGGAGCTGTTTTTT
j_call: TRBJ2-5; clone_size: -; d_call: -; v_call: TRBV27; cdr3_aa: CASSYSREETQYF; cdr3_nt: TGTGCCAGCAGTTACTCAAGGGAAGAGACCCAGTACTTC
j_call: TRBJ1-2; clone_size: -; d_call: -; v_call: TRBV5-6; cdr3_aa: CASSLRGGYTF; cdr3_nt: TGTGCCAGCAGCTTGCGGGGCGGCTACACCTTC
j_call: TRBJ1-5; clone_size: -; d_call: -; v_call: TRBV6-1; cdr3_aa: CASSERPTGWSNQPQHF; cdr3_nt: TGTGCCAGCAGTGAACGTCCGACAGGCTGGAGCAATCAGCCCCAGCATTTT
j_call: TRBJ2-7; clone_size: -; d_call: TRBD1; v_call: TRBV7-9; cdr3_aa: CASSLGFRTGGEQYF; cdr3_nt: TGTGCCAGCAGCTTAGGTTTCCGGACAGGGGGCGAGCAGTACTTC
j_call: TRBJ1-3; clone_size: -; d_call: -; v_call: TRBV4-2; cdr3_aa: CASSQVGGAGNTIYF; cdr3_nt: TGTGCCAGCAGCCAAGTAGGGGGGGCGGGAAACACCATATATTTT
j_call: TRBJ2-3; clone_size: -; d_call: -; v_call: TRBV2; cdr3_aa: CASIRSADTQYF; cdr3_nt: TGTGCCAGCATCCGCAGCGCAGATACGCAGTATTTT
j_call: TRBJ1-1; clone_size: -; d_call: -; v_call: TRBV7-9; cdr3_aa: CASSPRGTAVTEAFF; cdr3_nt: TGTGCCAGCAGCCCGCGCGGGACTGCCGTCACTGAAGCTTTCTTT
j_call: TRBJ1-2; clone_size: -; d_call: -; v_call: TRBV28; cdr3_aa: CASSSTGPLGGYTF; cdr3_nt: TGTGCCAGCAGCTCAACAGGTCCTCTCGGTGGCTACACCTTC
j_call: TRBJ2-5; clone_size: -; d_call: TRBD2; v_call: TRBV2; cdr3_aa: CASSERTSGGVVRKTQYF; cdr3_nt: TGTGCCAGCAGTGAAAGGACTAGCGGTGGGGTGGTGAGAAAGACCCAGTACTTC
j_call: TRBJ2-7; clone_size: once; d_call: -; v_call: TRBV5-6; cdr3_aa: CASSPQGYSYEQYF; cdr3_nt: TGTGCCAGCAGCCCGCAGGGTTACTCCTACGAGCAGTACTTC
j_call: TRBJ1-3; clone_size: -; d_call: -; v_call: TRBV30; cdr3_aa: CAWRDSGNTIYF; cdr3_nt: TGTGCCTGGAGGGACTCTGGAAACACCATATATTTT
j_call: TRBJ1-1; clone_size: -; d_call: -; v_call: TRBV18; cdr3_aa: CASSPWTPGMNTEAFF; cdr3_nt: TGTGCCAGCTCACCATGGACCCCGGGGATGAACACTGAAGCTTTCTTT
j_call: TRBJ1-6; clone_size: -; d_call: -; v_call: TRBV5-1; cdr3_aa: CASSLGDLGSPLHF; cdr3_nt: TGCGCCAGCAGCTTGGGAGACCTTGGGTCACCCCTCCACTTT
j_call: TRBJ1-6; clone_size: once; d_call: TRBD1; v_call: TRBV9; cdr3_aa: CASSASPGQGVYNSPLHF; cdr3_nt: TGTGCCAGCAGCGCCTCTCCGGGACAGGGGGTTTATAATTCACCCCTCCACTTT
j_call: TRBJ2-7; clone_size: -; d_call: -; v_call: TRBV5-1; cdr3_aa: CASGLGDAYAYEQYF; cdr3_nt: TGCGCCAGCGGCCTTGGGGACGCGTACGCCTACGAGCAGTACTTC
j_call: TRBJ1-5; clone_size: -; d_call: -; v_call: TRBV2; cdr3_aa: CASRIGGHHNQPQHF; cdr3_nt: TGTGCCAGCAGGATAGGGGGTCACCACAATCAGCCCCAGCATTTT
j_call: TRBJ1-1; clone_size: -; d_call: -; v_call: TRBV7-9; cdr3_aa: CASSPGLQNTEAFF; cdr3_nt: TGTGCCAGCAGCCCCGGGTTACAGAACACTGAAGCTTTCTTT
j_call: TRBJ1-2; clone_size: -; d_call: TRBD1; v_call: TRBV15; cdr3_aa: CATSRDIRAGGAWGYTF; cdr3_nt: TGTGCCACCAGCAGAGATATTCGGGCAGGGGGCGCTTGGGGCTACACCTTC
j_call: TRBJ1-4; clone_size: -; d_call: -; v_call: TRBV27; cdr3_aa: CASRPQGFNEKLFF; cdr3_nt: TGTGCCAGCAGGCCCCAGGGGTTTAATGAAAAACTGTTTTTT
j_call: TRBJ2-7; clone_size: -; d_call: -; v_call: TRBV6-5; cdr3_aa: CASSREFGPYEQYF; cdr3_nt: TGTGCCAGCAGTAGGGAGTTTGGCCCATACGAGCAGTACTTC
j_call: TRBJ2-7; clone_size: once; d_call: TRBD2; v_call: TRBV14; cdr3_aa: CASSQGLAGKRSYEQYF; cdr3_nt: TGTGCCAGCAGCCAAGGACTAGCGGGGAAACGAAGCTACGAGCAGTACTTC
j_call: TRBJ2-7; clone_size: once; d_call: TRBD1; v_call: TRBV19; cdr3_aa: CASSDRGLYEQYF; cdr3_nt: TGTGCCAGTAGTGACAGGGGGCTCTACGAGCAGTACTTC
j_call: TRBJ1-3; clone_size: -; d_call: -; v_call: TRBV5-4; cdr3_aa: CASSLAQGNTIYF; cdr3_nt: TGTGCCAGCAGCTTGGCTCAGGGAAACACCATATATTTT
j_call: TRBJ2-1; clone_size: -; d_call: -; v_call: TRBV4-3; cdr3_aa: CASSQEQGGNEQFF; cdr3_nt: TGCGCCAGCAGCCAAGAACAGGGGGGGAATGAGCAGTTCTTC
j_call: TRBJ2-1; clone_size: -; d_call: -; v_call: TRBV2; cdr3_aa: CASSLGDEQFF; cdr3_nt: TGTGCCAGCAGCCTAGGCGATGAGCAGTTCTTC
j_call: TRBJ2-3; clone_size: -; d_call: -; v_call: TRBV7-9; cdr3_aa: CASSWGLITDTQYF; cdr3_nt: TGTGCCAGCAGCTGGGGCCTAATCACAGATACGCAGTATTTT